Listed here are 17 T cell receptor beta chains from one sample, sequenced in a study of Ad26.COV2.S vaccination and SARS-CoV-2 variants. The table came from immunoSEQ multiplex PCR; TCRdb's copy has only in-frame clones and leaves some out. Counted here are 350,000 to 500,000 clones, 90% occurring once; the ten biggest clones make up around 4.5%. The treatment was: some 20 received Ad26.COV2.S at low or high dose, single or two shots; 5 received placebo; per-sample allocation not given. Samples came from day 63 after the first vaccine or placebo injection. The starting material was peripheral blood, obtained in a trial of Ad26.COV2.S vaccine versus placebo. These receptors originate from a person aged 18 to 65 who received the Ad26.COV2.S COVID-19 vaccine or a placebo.

This chain joins TRBV19 and TRBJ2-2, with 7 bases fitting TRBD2. CDR1 LNHDA and CDR2 SQIVND come from the germline V gene (reference sequence). The CDR3 has 16 residues. V shed 4 bases, J shed 0 bases, and the junction held 5 bases outside the gene matches. CDR3 region: CASSTRTRSNTGELFF. The DNA for the CDR3 is TGTGCCAGTAGTACCCGGACTAGGTCGAACACCGGGGAGCTGTTTTTT.

The chain is built from TRBV11-2 and TRBJ2-1, with TRBD2 matching over 11 bases. V trimming: 3 bases; J trimming: 7 bases; junction bases outside the gene matches: 8. The CDR3 is 16 amino acids. Germline lookup yields CDR1 SGHAT and CDR2 FQNNGV. The CDR3 here is CASSLDWTSGLNEQFF. The CDR3 DNA reads as TGTGCCAGCAGCTTGGACTGGACTAGCGGGTTGAATGAGCAGTTCTTC.

The V and J genes are TRBV29-1 and TRBJ1-1, with D unresolved. CDR1 and CDR2 from the germline V gene are SQVTM and ANQGSEA. The CDR3 sequence is 13 residues long. V was pared by 5 bases and J by 0 bases, with 10 bases between. The CDR3 DNA reads TGCAGCGTTAAGGTTGGGGTGAACACTGAAGCTTTCTTT. Translation gives CSVKVGVNTEAFF.

The chain links TRBV25-1 to TRBJ1-4, with TRBD1 as a possible D gene (6 bases). CDR3 length equals 13 residues. Trimming pared 2 bases from V and 8 bases from J, leaving 9 bases between. Germline V lookup: CDR1 MGHDK, CDR2 SYGVNS. The CDR3 is CASSEGTPEKLFF. CDR3 sequence (DNA): TGTGCCAGCAGTGAAGGGACACCAGAAAAACTGTTTTTT.

This chain links TRBV11-2 with TRBJ1-6; the D is unclear. The germline V gene encodes CDR1 SGHAT and CDR2 FQNNGV. Trimming removed 3 bases at V and 7 bases at J, with 10 bases between. CDR3 length: 14 amino acids. CDR3 nucleotide sequence: TGTGCCAGCAGCTTCGGCGGAAAAAATTCACCCCTCCACTTT. It codes for CASSFGGKNSPLHF.

V gene TRBV14 combines with J gene TRBJ2-7, with D uncertain. V lost 4 bases, J lost 1 base, and 11 bases lay in between. This CDR3 has 14 residues. Per germline, CDR1 SGHDN and CDR2 FVKESK. The CDR3 reads CASSLKALSYEQYF. For the CDR3, the DNA is TGTGCCAGCAGCCTCAAGGCCCTTTCCTACGAGCAGTACTTC.

The gene calls are TRBV11-2 and TRBJ1-1; 7 positions agree with TRBD1. Trimming took 4 bases from V and 4 from J; bases not matched to a gene: 15. Germline values: CDR1 SGHAT, CDR2 FQNNGV. This CDR3 comprises 17 residues. The CDR3 region is CASSYEEGAVPSTEAFF. The CDR3 DNA is TGTGCCAGCAGCTACGAGGAGGGGGCGGTTCCGAGCACTGAAGCTTTCTTT. Drawing the rest from reference TRBV11-2 and TRBJ1-1, the complete variable domain is EAGVAQSPRYKIIEKRQSVAFWCNPISGHATLYWYQQILGQGPKLLIQFQNNGVVDDSQLPKDRFSAERLKGVDSTLKIQPAKLEDSAVYLCASSYEEGAVPSTEAFFGQGTRLTVV.

This clone has only one observation. The V and J genes are TRBV11-2 and TRBJ2-7; a weak D match, TRBD1 (5 bases). V lost 1 base, J lost 4 bases, and 8 bases lay in between. Germline CDR1 is SGHAT and CDR2 is FQNNGV. This CDR3 is built from 13 residues. The DNA for the CDR3 is TGTGCCAGCAGCTTAGCAGGGCTATACGAGCAGTACTTC. It yields the protein CASSLAGLYEQYF.

The genes are TRBV7-9 and TRBJ2-3, with unresolved D. V was clipped by 4 bases and J by 3 bases, with 11 bases between them. This CDR3 contains 14 residues. Looked up from germline, CDR1 is SEHNR and CDR2 is FQNEAQ (reference sequence). This CDR3 reads CASSSTDITDTQYF. CDR3 in DNA: TGTGCCAGCAGCTCAACAGATATTACAGATACGCAGTATTTT.

The CDR3 sequence: CASSPTGTGITGELFF. Written as DNA, the CDR3 is TGTGCCAGCAGCCCAACCGGGACAGGGATCACCGGGGAGCTGTTTTTT. V is TRBV7-9 and J is TRBJ2-2, with 9 bases that match TRBD1. Germline values: CDR1 SEHNR, CDR2 FQNEAQ (reference sequence). With 5 bases clipped from V and 4 bases from J, the junction kept 8 bases outside the gene matches. This CDR3 contains 16 residues.

The table lists this clone with a count of one. The V call is TRBV5-1, the J call TRBJ2-7, with 7 nucleotides matching TRBD2. The germline V gene encodes CDR1 SGHRS and CDR2 YFSETQ. This CDR3 spans 16 amino acids. V was pared by 1 base and J by 6 bases, with 13 bases of the junction left unmatched. The CDR3 DNA reads TGCGCCAGCAGCTTGATCGCGGGCGGGAGTCGGTCCGAGCAGTACTTC. This translates into CASSLIAGGSRSEQYF. Based on the CDR3 plus reference TRBV5-1 and TRBJ2-7, the full variable domain is KAGVTQTPRYLIKTRGQQVTLSCSPISGHRSVSWYQQTPGQGLQFLFEYFSETQRNKGNFPGRFSGRQFSNSRSEMNVSTLELGDSALYLCASSLIAGGSRSEQYFGPGTRLTVT.

V is TRBV5-1 and J is TRBJ2-1, with 11 nucleotides matching TRBD2. V was clipped by 7 bases and J by 9 bases; unmatched bases: 12. CDR3 size: 15 residues. Germline V gives CDR1 SGHRS, CDR2 YFSETQ. CDR3 DNA: TGCGCCAGCTACCCTTTAGCGGGAGGGCGAGGTGAGCAGTTCTTC. It encodes CASYPLAGGRGEQFF.

The V gene is TRBV6-4, the J gene TRBJ2-3; TRBD2 matches 14 bases. Germline loops: CDR1 MRHNA, CDR2 SNTAGT. This CDR3 has 16 amino acids. V shed 3 bases and J 5 bases; nucleotides not matched to a gene: 4. The CDR3 DNA sequence: TGTGCCAGCAGTGAGGGACTAGCGGGAGTGGTAGATACGCAGTATTTT. Translation: CASSEGLAGVVDTQYF.

This chain links TRBV28 with TRBJ1-1, with D perhaps TRBD1 (6 bases). Per germline, CDR1 MDHEN and CDR2 SYDVKM. Trimming removed 7 bases at V and 2 bases at J, with 17 bases between. The CDR3 totals 15 residues. The chain's CDR3 is CASTFRAGVNTEAFF. As DNA, the CDR3 is TGTGCCAGCACCTTTAGGGCAGGGGTCAACACTGAAGCTTTCTTT.

The CDR3 reads CASSSGPGLSETQYF. The CDR3 bases are TGTGCCAGCAGCTCCGGACCGGGGCTTTCGGAGACCCAGTACTTC. The chain joins TRBV7-3 to TRBJ2-5; D is perhaps TRBD1 or TRBD2 (5 bases each). The germline CDR1 and CDR2 sequences are SGHTA and FQGTGA. The CDR3 is 15 residues long. The V end lost 4 bases, the J end lost 5 bases, and 17 bases lay between the germline ends.

The rearrangement joins TRBV18 to TRBJ1-4, with D unresolved. Trimming pared 4 bases from V and 3 bases from J, leaving 9 bases between. The germline CDR1 and CDR2 sequences are KGHSH and LQKENI. This CDR3 contains 14 residues. The CDR3 here is CASSRRGPNEKLFF. For the CDR3, the DNA is TGTGCCAGCTCACGGCGGGGTCCTAATGAAAAACTGTTTTTT.

CDR3 in DNA: TGTGCCAGCTCATCAGCAACTAATGAAAAACTGTTTTTT. Translating gives CASSSATNEKLFF. V is TRBV18 and J is TRBJ1-4; D is unresolved. The ends were cut back, 5 bases at V and 0 bases at J, with 4 bases in the middle. Germline V gene sequence: CDR1 KGHSH, CDR2 LQKENI. This CDR3 spans 13 amino acids.